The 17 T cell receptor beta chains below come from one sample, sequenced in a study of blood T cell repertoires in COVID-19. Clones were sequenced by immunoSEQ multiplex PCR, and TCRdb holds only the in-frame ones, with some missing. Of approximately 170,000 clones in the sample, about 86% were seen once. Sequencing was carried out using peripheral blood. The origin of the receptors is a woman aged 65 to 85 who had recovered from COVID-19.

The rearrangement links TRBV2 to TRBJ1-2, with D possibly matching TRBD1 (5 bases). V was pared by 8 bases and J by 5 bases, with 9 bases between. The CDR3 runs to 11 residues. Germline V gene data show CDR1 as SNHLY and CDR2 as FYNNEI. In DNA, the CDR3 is TGTGCCAGCGGCCCAGGGTATGGCTACACCTTC. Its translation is CASGPGYGYTF.

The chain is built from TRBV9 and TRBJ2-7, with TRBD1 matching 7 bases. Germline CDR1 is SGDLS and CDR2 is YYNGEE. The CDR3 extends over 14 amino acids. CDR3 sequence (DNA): TGTGCAGCAAAGGGGGCGCCAAGCTCCTACGAGCAGTACTTC. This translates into CAAKGAPSSYEQYF.

In nucleotides, the CDR3 is TGTGCCAGCTCCAAGCGCGGGGACAGGGGGCTTGATGAAAAACTGTTTTTT. It specifies CASSKRGDRGLDEKLFF. The chain links TRBV27 to TRBJ1-4; 12 nucleotides agree with TRBD1. Per germline, CDR1 MNHEY and CDR2 SMNVEV (reference sequence). Losses at the gene ends were 8 bases for V and 6 bases for J; bases not matched to a gene: 13. The CDR3 length is 17 residues.

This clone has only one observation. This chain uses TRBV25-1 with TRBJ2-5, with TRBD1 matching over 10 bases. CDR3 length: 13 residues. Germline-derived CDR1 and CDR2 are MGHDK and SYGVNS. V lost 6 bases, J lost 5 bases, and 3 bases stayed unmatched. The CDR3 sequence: CASSKDRGETQYF. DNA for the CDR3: TGTGCCAGCAGCAAGGACAGGGGGGAGACCCAGTACTTC.

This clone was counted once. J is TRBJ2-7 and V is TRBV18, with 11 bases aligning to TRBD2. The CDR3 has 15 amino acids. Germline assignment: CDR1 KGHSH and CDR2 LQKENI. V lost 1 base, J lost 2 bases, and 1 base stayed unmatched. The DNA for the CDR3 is TGTGCCAGCTCACCACGACTAGCGGGAACCTACGAGCAGTACTTC. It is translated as CASSPRLAGTYEQYF.

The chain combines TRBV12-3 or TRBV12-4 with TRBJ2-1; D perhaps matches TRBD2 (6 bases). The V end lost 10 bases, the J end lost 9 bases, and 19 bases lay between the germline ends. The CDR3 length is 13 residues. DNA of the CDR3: TGTGCCAACCGATACCGCCCAGCGGGTGAGCAGTTCTTC. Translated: CANRYRPAGEQFF.

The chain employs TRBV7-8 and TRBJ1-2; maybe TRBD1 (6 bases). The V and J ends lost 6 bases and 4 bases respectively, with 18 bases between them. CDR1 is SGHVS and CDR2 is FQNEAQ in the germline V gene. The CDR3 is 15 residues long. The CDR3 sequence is CASSSYGQSSYGYTF. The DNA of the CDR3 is TGTGCCAGCAGTTCGTATGGACAGTCGAGCTATGGCTACACCTTC.

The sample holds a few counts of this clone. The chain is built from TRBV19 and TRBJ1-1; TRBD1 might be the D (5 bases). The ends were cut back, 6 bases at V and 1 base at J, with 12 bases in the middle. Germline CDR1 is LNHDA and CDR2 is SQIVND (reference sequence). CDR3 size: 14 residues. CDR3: CASSPQTANTEAFF. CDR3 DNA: TGTGCCAGTAGCCCTCAGACAGCGAACACTGAAGCTTTCTTT.

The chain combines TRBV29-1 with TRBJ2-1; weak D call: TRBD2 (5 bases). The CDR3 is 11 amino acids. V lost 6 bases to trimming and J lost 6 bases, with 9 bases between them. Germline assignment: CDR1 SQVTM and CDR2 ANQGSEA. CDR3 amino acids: CSVGVGNEQFF. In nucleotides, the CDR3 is TGCAGCGTGGGAGTTGGCAATGAGCAGTTCTTC.

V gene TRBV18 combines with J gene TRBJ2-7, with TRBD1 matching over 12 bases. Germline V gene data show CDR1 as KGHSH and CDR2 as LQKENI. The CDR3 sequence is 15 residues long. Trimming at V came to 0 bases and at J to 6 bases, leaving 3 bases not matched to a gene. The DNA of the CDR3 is TGTGCCAGCTCACCACCGGGACAGGGGGCTGTCGAGCAGTACTTC. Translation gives CASSPPGQGAVEQYF.

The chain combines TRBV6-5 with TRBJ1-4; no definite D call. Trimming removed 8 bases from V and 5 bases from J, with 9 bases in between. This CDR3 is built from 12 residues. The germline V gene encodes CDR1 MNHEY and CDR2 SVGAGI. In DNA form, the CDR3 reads TGTGCCAGCGGGAGCCAAAATGAAAAACTGTTTTTT. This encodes CASGSQNEKLFF.

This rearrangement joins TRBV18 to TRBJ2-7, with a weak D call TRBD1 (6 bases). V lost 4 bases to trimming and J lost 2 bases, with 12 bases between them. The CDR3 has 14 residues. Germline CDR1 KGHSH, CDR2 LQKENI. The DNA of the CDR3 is TGTGCCAGCTCACACACGACAGGACCCTACGAGCAGTACTTC. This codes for CASSHTTGPYEQYF.

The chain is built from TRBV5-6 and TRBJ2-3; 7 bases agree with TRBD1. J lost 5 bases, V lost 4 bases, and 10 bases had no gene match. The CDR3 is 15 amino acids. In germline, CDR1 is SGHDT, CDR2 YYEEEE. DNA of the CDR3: TGTGCCAGCAGCCCGTACAGGGGTTCGGTAGATACGCAGTATTTT. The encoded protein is CASSPYRGSVDTQYF.

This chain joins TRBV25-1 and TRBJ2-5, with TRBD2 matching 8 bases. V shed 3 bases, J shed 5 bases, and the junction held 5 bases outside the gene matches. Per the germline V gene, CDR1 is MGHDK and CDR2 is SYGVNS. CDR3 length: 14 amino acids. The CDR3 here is CASSEEREMETQYF. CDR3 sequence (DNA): TGTGCCAGCAGTGAGGAGCGGGAGATGGAGACCCAGTACTTC.

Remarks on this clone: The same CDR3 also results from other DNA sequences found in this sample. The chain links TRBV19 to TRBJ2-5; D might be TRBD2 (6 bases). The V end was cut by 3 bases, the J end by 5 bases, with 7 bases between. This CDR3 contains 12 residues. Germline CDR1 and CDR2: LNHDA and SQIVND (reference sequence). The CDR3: CASSIGGETQYF. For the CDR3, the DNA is TGTGCCAGTAGTATTGGAGGGGAGACCCAGTACTTC. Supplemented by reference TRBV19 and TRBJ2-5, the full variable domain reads DGGITQSPKYLFRKEGQNVTLSCEQNLNHDAMYWYRQDPGQGLRLIYYSQIVNDFQKGDIAEGYSVSREKKESFPLTVTSAQKNPTAFYLCASSIGGETQYFGPGTRLLVL.

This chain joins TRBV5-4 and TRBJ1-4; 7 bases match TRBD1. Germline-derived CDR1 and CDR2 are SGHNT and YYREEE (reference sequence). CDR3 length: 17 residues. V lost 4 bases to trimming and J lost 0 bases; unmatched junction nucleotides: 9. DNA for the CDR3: TGTGCCAGCAGCACCCAGGGACAGCCCGCAACTAATGAAAAACTGTTTTTT. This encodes CASSTQGQPATNEKLFF.

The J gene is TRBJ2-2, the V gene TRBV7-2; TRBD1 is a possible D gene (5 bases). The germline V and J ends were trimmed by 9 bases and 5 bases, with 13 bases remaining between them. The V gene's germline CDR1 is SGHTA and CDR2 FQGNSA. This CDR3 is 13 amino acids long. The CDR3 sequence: CASWSTGTGELFF. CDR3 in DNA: TGTGCCAGTTGGAGTACAGGAACCGGGGAGCTGTTTTTT.